This TCR beta chain emerged from a study of human T cells and chemical hapten exposure. Study as a whole: Mainly, slight library volume differences in the pool made TCR yields vary.

CDR3 length: 15 residues. The J segment lost 2 bases and the V segment lost 6 bases, leaving 5 bases of the junction unmatched. Germline V gives CDR1 MDHEN, CDR2 SYDVKM. Notes on the study in general: TCRs at a frequency above 1 in 1000 stayed unchanged with DPC sensitization.

What the library attached to individual cDNA molecules were unique molecular identifiers. Per the original data handling: TCRs per sample had a median of about 100,000 and ranged from roughly 20,000 to 700,000. One entry per CDR3 protein, called by TCRdb with MiXCR from the RACE reads. The V and J calls and clone size come from TCRdb's table, not from the authors' own analysis. The sample consists of some 65,000 distinct CDR3 sequences, 6% to 7% of them appearing once. Time point given: healthy volunteer bleed at 6 weeks. Whole blood, unfractionated, served as the material for total RNA extraction. This clonotype was picked up many times. As yet, its antigen is unknown.

The sequenced sample was whole blood. This rearrangement joins TRBV28 to TRBJ2-1; TRBD2 matches 9 bases. The sequence was obtained from a female donor in good health. Some clones in this sample may be carry-over from other donors' samples. In DNA, the CDR3 is TGTGCCAGCAGCATACTAGCGGGTCCCTACAATGAGCAGTTCTTC. Its translation is CASSILAGPYNEQFF.